Included here is one T cell receptor beta chain sequence, with context. Its antigen is undetermined. This entry belongs to a study of monozygotic twins with inflammatory bowel disease. Total RNA input per TCR library was about 3.5 ug. Molecular identifiers with 6-nucleotide sample barcodes were added during cDNA synthesis via template switching. TCRdb reprocessed the 5' RACE reads and stores each CDR3 protein as one record, lacking DNA. The table lists more than 350,000 distinct CDR3 sequences. The germline V gene encodes CDR1 LGHNA and CDR2 YNFKEQ. This CDR3 contains 15 residues. Notes on the study in general: IBD patients displayed reduced TCRbeta diversity (inverse Simpson) when set against healthy co-twins.

The sequence came from a human donor with ulcerative colitis or Crohn's disease, or a healthy co-twin of an affected twin (not recorded which). V usage is TRBV4-2 and J usage is TRBJ2-1; TCRdb proposes TRBD2, but this gene call is untestable without DNA. Sequencing was carried out using blood. The CDR3 is CASSHGLAGAHEQFF.